The 18 T cell receptor beta chains given below trace back to one sample, sequenced in a study of T cells in Graves' hyperthyroidism and ophthalmopathy. TCR beta CDR3 region amplification was performed from RNA transcripts. First-round RT-PCR targeting the TCR CDR3 was performed with the HTBI primer set. TCRdb ran MiXCR on the multiplex PCR reads and lists one entry per CDR3 protein. The top ten hold 9.5% to 13% of the sample, which has roughly 700,000 distinct CDR3 sequences, 14% seen once. Input material: blood. These receptors were collected from a woman aged 18-30 years with Graves' hyperthyroidism.

This clonotype was observed a handful of times. This chain links TRBV28 with TRBJ2-7; 11 nucleotides line up with TRBD1. Losses at the gene ends were 6 bases for V and 6 bases for J; bases not matched to a gene: 4. Germline V lookup: CDR1 MDHEN, CDR2 SYDVKM. This CDR3 is built from 13 residues. This CDR3 is CASRWTGGGEQYF. CDR3 in DNA: TGTGCCAGCAGGTGGACAGGGGGCGGCGAGCAGTACTTC.

At least ten counts were recorded for this clonotype. V is TRBV6-2 or TRBV6-3 and J is TRBJ2-2, with TRBD2 identical over 12 bases. J was trimmed by 4 bases and V by 7 bases; bases with no gene match: 13. Looked up from germline, CDR1 is MNHEY and CDR2 is SVGEGT. This CDR3 has 18 amino acids. The CDR3: CASTSRLAGEFVTGELFF. Here the CDR3 DNA reads TGTGCCAGCACTTCCAGACTAGCGGGAGAGTTTGTCACCGGGGAGCTGTTTTTT.

In this sample, this clonotype turned up many times. This chain joins TRBV18 and TRBJ1-2; no reliable D call. With 2 bases removed from V and 8 bases from J, the gap between germline ends came to 12 bases. This CDR3 region has 13 residues. Germline CDR1 KGHSH, CDR2 LQKENI. The CDR3 spells CASSPTLSGGYTF. As DNA, the CDR3 is TGTGCCAGCTCACCAACCTTGTCGGGAGGCTACACCTTC.

This clonotype appeared many times. The chain employs TRBV5-8 and TRBJ2-7, with a possible D match to TRBD1 (5 bases). The V gene lost 4 bases and the J gene lost 0 bases, with 11 bases spanning the gap. This CDR3 is built from 14 residues. Germline V gene lookup returns CDR1 SGHTS and CDR2 YDEGEE. CDR3 coding DNA: TGTGCCAGCAGCCTGGGGCCGCTCTCCTACGAGCAGTACTTC. Translated, it gives CASSLGPLSYEQYF.

The sample holds a few counts of this clonotype. The V gene is TRBV20-1, the J gene TRBJ2-5, with 11 bases aligning to TRBD2. CDR1 is DFQATT and CDR2 is SNEGSKA in the germline V gene (reference sequence). The CDR3 has 15 residues. The J segment lost 3 bases and the V segment lost 5 bases, leaving 8 bases of the junction unmatched. The CDR3 protein is CSAPLKLAGEETQYF. CDR3 sequence (DNA): TGCAGTGCTCCTTTAAAACTAGCGGGAGAAGAGACCCAGTACTTC.

V gene TRBV18 combines with J gene TRBJ1-3; a possible D gene is TRBD1 (5 bases). This CDR3 spans 16 amino acids. In germline, CDR1 is KGHSH, CDR2 LQKENI. V was clipped by 3 bases and J by 1 base, with 13 bases between them. This CDR3 reads CASSPPGTPSGNTIYF. In nucleotides, the CDR3 is TGTGCCAGCTCACCGCCCGGGACCCCGTCTGGAAACACCATATATTTT.

This clonotype occurred many times. Sequence at one end of the junction differs from germline and may be a read error. The chain has TRBV2 and TRBJ2-7; no reliable D call. This CDR3 is built from 12 residues. The germline CDR1 and CDR2 sequences are SNHLY and FYNNEI. The CDR3: CASKDGSHEQYF. As DNA, the CDR3 is TGTGCCAGCAAGGACGGCTCCCACGAGCAGTACTTC. Supplemented by reference TRBV2 and TRBJ2-7, the full variable domain reads EPEVTQTPSHQVTQMGQEVILRCVPISNHLYFYWYRQILGQKVEFLVSFYNNEISEKSEIFDDQFSVERPDGSNFTLKIRSTKLEDSAMYFCASKDGSHEQYFGPGTRLTVT.

This clonotype was observed many times. The V call is TRBV7-9, the J call TRBJ2-1, with D tentatively TRBD2 (5 bases). Germline V gives CDR1 SEHNR, CDR2 FQNEAQ (reference sequence). The CDR3 loop spans 17 amino acids. The germline V and J ends were trimmed by 1 base and 0 bases, with 13 bases remaining between them. This CDR3 reads CASSLDRTSSSYNEQFF. The CDR3 DNA sequence: TGTGCCAGCAGCTTAGATAGGACTTCAAGCTCCTACAATGAGCAGTTCTTC.

The CDR3 protein is CASTYPGSPTKKSSGANVLTF. The CDR3 DNA reads as TGTGCCAGCACCTACCCCGGGAGTCCCACAAAAAAAAGCTCTGGGGCCAACGTCCTGACTTTC. This chain joins TRBV12-3 or TRBV12-4 and TRBJ2-6; D might be TRBD2 (6 bases). There are 21 residues in the CDR3. Trimming pared 7 bases from V and 0 bases from J, leaving 28 bases between.

This clonotype showed up many times. This sequence joins TRBV11-2 and TRBJ2-2, with no clear D. Trimming cost V 4 bases and J 5 bases, with 14 bases left between them. The germline gives CDR1 SGHAT, CDR2 FQNNGV. The CDR3 is 15 residues long. The CDR3 is CASSSGRYRTGELFF. The CDR3 DNA sequence: TGTGCCAGCAGCTCAGGACGTTATAGAACCGGGGAGCTGTTTTTT.

This clonotype was observed at least ten times. The chain combines TRBV10-3 with TRBJ2-7; D is ambiguous. Germline CDR1 and CDR2: ENHRY and SYGVKD. The V and J ends lost 2 bases and 0 bases respectively, with 14 bases between them. The CDR3 consists of 16 residues. The DNA of the CDR3 is TGTGCCATCAGTGAGATGATTATGAGGAGCTCCTACGAGCAGTACTTC. It translates to CAISEMIMRSSYEQYF.

The gene calls are TRBV5-1 and TRBJ1-1; possibly TRBD1 for D (6 bases). Germline lookup yields CDR1 SGHRS and CDR2 YFSETQ. Trimming took off 7 bases at V and 0 bases at J, with 10 bases between the two ends. This CDR3 has 13 amino acids. CDR3 sequence reads: CASGTSLNTEAFF. Written as DNA, the CDR3 is TGCGCCAGCGGGACAAGTTTGAACACTGAAGCTTTCTTT.

This sequence joins TRBV20-1 and TRBJ2-7; D is unclear. Germline assignment: CDR1 DFQATT and CDR2 SNEGSKA (reference sequence). V gave up 0 bases and J gave up 0 bases, with 12 bases separating them. CDR3 length equals 15 residues. This chain's CDR3 is CSARDPVQGSYEQYF. The CDR3 DNA reads TGCAGTGCTAGAGATCCCGTCCAAGGCTCCTACGAGCAGTACTTC.

This clonotype was found a few times. The chain uses TRBV4-3 and TRBJ1-6; no clear D. The CDR3 runs 13 residues. The V end was cut by 1 base, the J end by 9 bases, with 7 bases between. The V gene's germline CDR1 is LGHNA and CDR2 YSLEER. The CDR3 DNA reads as TGCGCCAGCAGCCAAGGGGTGGTTTCACCCCTCCACTTT. This translates into CASSQGVVSPLHF.

The V and J genes are TRBV5-1 and TRBJ2-6; maybe TRBD2 (5 bases). In germline, CDR1 is SGHRS, CDR2 YFSETQ. CDR3 length equals 18 residues. V lost 0 bases and J lost 1, with 14 bases in between. The CDR3, as DNA: TGCGCCAGCAGCTTGGACGGGCGGGTCTCTTCTGGGGCCAACGTCCTGACTTTC. As protein: CASSLDGRVSSGANVLTF.

This clonotype was detected ten times or more. This chain joins TRBV28 and TRBJ2-1, with 8 bases fitting TRBD2. The trim removed 3 bases at V and 7 bases at J, leaving 8 bases unmatched. Looked up from germline, CDR1 is MDHEN and CDR2 is SYDVKM. This CDR3 contains 15 residues. Here the CDR3 reads CASSFINRGGNEQFF. The CDR3 nucleotides are TGTGCCAGCAGTTTCATAAATCGGGGGGGGAATGAGCAGTTCTTC.

The table lists this clonotype with many counts. The chain couples TRBV30 to TRBJ1-2; 9 bases line up with TRBD1. CDR1 and CDR2 (germline): GTSNPN, SVGIG (reference sequence). The V segment lost 3 bases and the J segment 6 bases; nucleotides outside the gene matches: 8. This CDR3 has 14 residues. The CDR3 nucleotides read TGTGCCTGGAGAGGTTGGGACAGGGATAATGGCTACACCTTC. This encodes CAWRGWDRDNGYTF.

A few counts support this clonotype. The V gene is TRBV28, the J gene TRBJ2-7; TRBD2 matches 11 bases. The CDR3 loop spans 12 amino acids. V lost 9 bases to trimming and J lost 8 bases; unmatched junction nucleotides: 6. Germline lookup yields CDR1 MDHEN and CDR2 SYDVKM. The chain's CDR3 is CASIAGGNKQYF. The CDR3, as DNA: TGTGCCAGTATAGCGGGAGGGAACAAGCAGTACTTC.